This record concerns one T cell receptor (beta chain) sequence. Its antigen remains unknown. Repertoires were generated with immunoSEQ multiplex PCR, while TCRdb's copy carries only in-frame clones and drops some. The data hold tens of thousands of clones, with more than 70% observed a single time. The data were obtained in a study of OX40 agonist ivuxolimab in advanced cancers. This CDR3 comprises 13 residues. Trimming pared 6 bases from V and 2 bases from J, leaving 8 bases between. Germline V gene sequence: CDR1 MNHEY, CDR2 SVGAGI. Sampled blood was obtained at baseline, cycle 4 day 1, and cycle 7 day 1. The study, taken as a whole, reports: Certain nonresponders additionally had low normalized T-cell clonal expansion.

The sequenced sample was CD4+ or CD8+ T cells sorted from blood, obtained in a trial of the OX40 agonist ivuxolimab. This rearrangement joins TRBV6-5 to TRBJ2-1; no firm D call. This clonotype was obtained from an adult with an advanced solid tumor such as melanoma, head and neck, liver or kidney cancer. CDR3 sequence (DNA): TGTGCCAGCAGGGCAGACGCCTACAATGAGCAGTTCTTC. Its translation: CASRADAYNEQFF.